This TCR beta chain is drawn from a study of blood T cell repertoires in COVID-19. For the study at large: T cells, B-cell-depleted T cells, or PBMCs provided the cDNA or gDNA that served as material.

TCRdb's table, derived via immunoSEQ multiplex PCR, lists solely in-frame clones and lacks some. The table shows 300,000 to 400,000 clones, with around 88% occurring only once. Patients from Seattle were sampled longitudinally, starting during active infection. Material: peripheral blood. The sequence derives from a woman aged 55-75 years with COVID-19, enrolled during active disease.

The CDR3 sequence: CASSLLGQGASNGYTF. The CDR3 region has the DNA TGCGCCAGCAGCCTCCTGGGACAGGGGGCGTCGAATGGCTACACCTTC. J is TRBJ1-2 and V is TRBV5-1; 12 nucleotides align to TRBD1. Germline V lookup: CDR1 SGHRS, CDR2 YFSETQ. V shed 4 bases and J 6 bases; nucleotides not matched to a gene: 10. The CDR3 has 16 amino acids.